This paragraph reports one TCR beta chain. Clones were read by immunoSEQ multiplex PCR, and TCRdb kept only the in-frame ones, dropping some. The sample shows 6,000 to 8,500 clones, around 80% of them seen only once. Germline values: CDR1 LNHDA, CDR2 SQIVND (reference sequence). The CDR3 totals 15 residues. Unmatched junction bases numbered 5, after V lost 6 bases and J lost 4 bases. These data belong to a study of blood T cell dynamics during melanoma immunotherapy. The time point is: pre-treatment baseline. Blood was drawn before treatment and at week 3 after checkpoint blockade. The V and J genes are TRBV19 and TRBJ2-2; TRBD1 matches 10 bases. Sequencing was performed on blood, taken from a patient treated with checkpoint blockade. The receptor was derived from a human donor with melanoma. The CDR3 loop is CASSSGQGGTGELFF. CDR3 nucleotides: TGTGCCAGTAGCTCAGGACAGGGGGGCACCGGGGAGCTGTTTTTT.